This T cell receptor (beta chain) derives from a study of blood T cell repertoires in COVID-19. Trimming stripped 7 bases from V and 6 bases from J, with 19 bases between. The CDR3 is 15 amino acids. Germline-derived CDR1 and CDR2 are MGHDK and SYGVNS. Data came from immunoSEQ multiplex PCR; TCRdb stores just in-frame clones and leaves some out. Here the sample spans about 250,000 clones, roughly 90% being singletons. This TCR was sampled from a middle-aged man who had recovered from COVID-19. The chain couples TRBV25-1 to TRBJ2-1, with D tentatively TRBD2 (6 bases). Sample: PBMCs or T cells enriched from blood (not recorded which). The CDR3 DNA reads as TGTGCCAGCATGGGGCGGGCGGGACGCTCCAATGAGCAGTTCTTC. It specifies CASMGRAGRSNEQFF.